The 29 T cell receptor beta chains presented below share a single source sample, sequenced in a study of control samples from healthy donors and cancer patients. Sequenced by immunoSEQ multiplex PCR; TCRdb stores in-frame clones only, minus some. The sample gives roughly 95,000 clones, roughly 92% of which show up once; around 3% is in the top ten. Sequencing used blood. These receptors were taken from a human donor in good health. The donor label of this sample is uncertain.

CDR3 sequence: CASSLDRRTGGFEQFF. DNA of the CDR3: TGCGCCAGCAGCTTGGACCGGAGGACAGGAGGTTTCGAGCAGTTCTTC. This chain links TRBV5-1 with TRBJ2-1; the match to TRBD1 covers 7 bases. Looked up from germline, CDR1 is SGHRS and CDR2 is YFSETQ. The V segment lost 0 bases and the J segment 10 bases; nucleotides outside the gene matches: 13. CDR3 length equals 16 residues.

The rearrangement uses TRBV19 and TRBJ2-1; a possible D gene is TRBD2 (6 bases). This CDR3 contains 16 residues. The germline gives CDR1 LNHDA, CDR2 SQIVND (reference sequence). V dropped 6 bases and J dropped 9 bases, with 24 bases sitting between them. This chain's CDR3 is CASSEQLVGGAGEQFF. CDR3 in DNA: TGTGCCAGTAGCGAACAACTAGTCGGAGGGGCGGGTGAGCAGTTCTTC.

This chain uses TRBV6-5 with TRBJ2-5; D uncertain. Deletions cut 5 bases from V and 7 bases from J, with 14 bases between. Germline CDR1 is MNHEY and CDR2 is SVGAGI. The length of the CDR3 is 13 residues. The DNA for the CDR3 is TGTGCCAGCAGTCCCCTTGACCCAGGGACCCAGTACTTC. Its protein product is CASSPLDPGTQYF.

This chain joins TRBV29-1 and TRBJ1-2; 8 nucleotides align to TRBD1. Germline CDR1 SQVTM, CDR2 ANQGSEA. V was pared by 4 bases and J by 4 bases, with 8 bases of the junction left unmatched. There are 14 residues in the CDR3. CDR3 sequence reads: CSVATVQGAYGYTF. In DNA, the CDR3 is TGCAGCGTTGCCACCGTCCAGGGGGCCTATGGCTACACCTTC. Full variable domain (outside the CDR3, taken from reference TRBV29-1 and TRBJ1-2): SAVISQKPSRDICQRGTSLTIQCQVDSQVTMMFWYRQQPGQSLTLIATANQGSEATYESGFVIDKFPISRPNLTFSTLTVSNMSPEDSSIYLCSVATVQGAYGYTFGSGTRLTVV.

In its sample, this clone was seen once. The V and J genes are TRBV6-4 and TRBJ2-1; no clear D gene. CDR1 and CDR2 (germline): MRHNA, SNTAGT. This CDR3 contains 13 residues. V gave up 1 base and J gave up 2 bases, with 3 bases separating them. The CDR3 protein is CASSDYPYNEQFF. Written as DNA, the CDR3 is TGTGCCAGCAGTGACTATCCCTACAATGAGCAGTTCTTC.

The genes are TRBV19 and TRBJ2-1; TRBD2 matches 9 bases. The CDR3 consists of 14 residues. Germline CDR1 and CDR2: LNHDA and SQIVND (reference sequence). After removal of 7 bases from V and 9 bases from J, the junction contained 10 bases not matched to a gene. Here the CDR3 reads CASKERGASVEQFF. The CDR3 DNA sequence: TGTGCCAGTAAAGAGCGGGGGGCTAGCGTTGAGCAGTTCTTC.

This clone appeared a few times. This rearrangement joins TRBV15 to TRBJ1-4; D is perhaps TRBD1 (5 bases). The CDR3 is 16 residues long. V was trimmed by 3 bases and J by 4 bases, leaving 15 bases between them. Per the germline V gene, CDR1 is LNHNV and CDR2 is YYDKDF (reference sequence). The CDR3 spells CATSSGGSGINEKLFF. The CDR3 DNA is TGTGCCACCAGCAGTGGGGGGTCGGGGATTAATGAAAAACTGTTTTTT. The whole variable domain, remainder taken from reference TRBV15 and TRBJ1-4, is DAMVIQNPRYQVTQFGKPVTLSCSQTLNHNVMYWYQQKSSQAPKLLFHYYDKDFNNEADTPDNFQSRRPNTSFCFLDIRSPGLGDTAMYLCATSSGGSGINEKLFFGSGTQLSVL.

To note about this clone: The CDR3 does not end in the conserved phenylalanine or tryptophan, so this is likely a read error. The chain carries TRBV2 and TRBJ1-2; a possible D gene is TRBD1 (6 bases). The V gene lost 4 bases and the J gene lost 4 bases, with 10 bases spanning the gap. This CDR3 has 13 residues. Germline V gives CDR1 SNHLY, CDR2 FYNNEI. CDR3 protein: CASSGTEVYGYTS. Here the CDR3 DNA reads TGTGCCAGCAGTGGGACAGAAGTCTATGGCTACACCTCC.

This clone was counted once. The V gene is TRBV18, the J gene TRBJ1-2; no definite D call. Deletions cut 0 bases from V and 6 bases from J, with 20 bases between. The CDR3 is 17 amino acids. CDR1 is KGHSH and CDR2 is LQKENI in the germline V gene. In DNA form, the CDR3 reads TGTGCCAGCTCACCACCGTGGAGGGCAACAGTCCGTAATGGCTACACCTTC. Translation gives CASSPPWRATVRNGYTF.

The gene calls are TRBV27 and TRBJ1-1; possibly TRBD1 for D (6 bases). This CDR3 is built from 15 residues. Germline assignment: CDR1 MNHEY and CDR2 SMNVEV (reference sequence). V dropped 5 bases and J dropped 1 base, with 14 bases sitting between them. CDR3 DNA: TGTGCCAGCAGTGGCACAGGGCGCAGGAACACTGAAGCTTTCTTT. Translated, it gives CASSGTGRRNTEAFF.

The chain couples TRBV5-6 to TRBJ2-3, with no clear D. Germline lookup yields CDR1 SGHDT and CDR2 YYEEEE. V lost 4 bases to trimming and J lost 4 bases, with 10 bases between them. The CDR3 is 13 amino acids. CDR3 loop: CASSLVVADTQYF. In nucleotides, the CDR3 is TGTGCCAGCAGCCTGGTGGTAGCAGATACGCAGTATTTT.

CDR3 in amino acids: CSADRMNTEAFF. The CDR3 bases are TGCAGCGCGGACAGGATGAACACTGAAGCTTTCTTT. This rearrangement joins TRBV29-1 to TRBJ1-1, with TRBD1 matching over 7 bases. The CDR3 extends over 12 amino acids. J was trimmed by 0 bases and V by 7 bases; bases with no gene match: 2. The germline gives CDR1 SQVTM, CDR2 ANQGSEA.

The rearrangement links TRBV19 to TRBJ2-3, with 7 nucleotides matching TRBD2. Germline CDR1 LNHDA, CDR2 SQIVND (reference sequence). Losses at the gene ends were 1 base for V and 1 base for J; bases not matched to a gene: 2. CDR3 size: 15 residues. CDR3 bases: TGTGCCAGTAGTATAGCCGCGGGGGGCACAGATACGCAGTATTTT. Translating it yields CASSIAAGGTDTQYF.

The rearrangement links TRBV27 to TRBJ1-2; the match to TRBD1 covers 9 bases. The junction had 6 bases not matched to a gene; V was cut back by 4 bases and J by 3 bases. The CDR3 totals 15 residues. In germline, CDR1 is MNHEY, CDR2 SMNVEV (reference sequence). The DNA for the CDR3 is TGTGCCAGCAGTTCCACAGGGGGCTTGGACTATGGCTACACCTTC. Translation gives CASSSTGGLDYGYTF.

The chain couples TRBV7-8 to TRBJ2-5, with 8 bases aligning to TRBD2. Trimming removed 1 base from V and 2 bases from J; junction bases left unmatched: 6. The V gene's germline CDR1 is SGHVS and CDR2 FQNEAQ. The CDR3 sequence is 16 residues long. The CDR3 protein is CASSLGLRGDQETQYF. CDR3 sequence (DNA): TGTGCCAGCAGCTTAGGGTTGCGGGGGGATCAAGAGACCCAGTACTTC.

V and J are TRBV29-1 and TRBJ2-2; 8 bases fit TRBD2. V lost 0 bases, J lost 5 bases, and 11 bases stayed unmatched. Germline V CDR1 and CDR2: SQVTM, ANQGSEA. The CDR3 consists of 17 residues. The CDR3 spells CSVEDLEGTRETGELFF. The CDR3 DNA reads TGCAGCGTTGAAGATCTCGAGGGGACTAGAGAAACCGGGGAGCTGTTTTTT.

The chain recombines TRBV6-6 with TRBJ2-3, with no clear D. Germline V lookup: CDR1 MNHNY, CDR2 SVGAGI (reference sequence). Trimming pared 0 bases from V and 2 bases from J, leaving 9 bases between. The length of the CDR3 is 15 residues. CDR3 sequence: CASSYSRGPTDTQYF. DNA for the CDR3: TGTGCCAGCAGTTACTCCCGCGGACCCACAGATACGCAGTATTTT.

The V and J genes are TRBV3-1 (or the pseudogene TRBV3-2) and TRBJ2-5, with D tentatively TRBD2 (6 bases). V was pared by 4 bases and J by 4 bases, with 7 bases between. This CDR3 is 12 amino acids long. Germline V gene sequence: CDR1 LGHDT, CDR2 YNNKEL (reference sequence). DNA of the CDR3: TGTGCCAGCAGCCCGCGGGGAGAGACCCAGTACTTC. Translated: CASSPRGETQYF.

In nucleotides, the CDR3 is TGTGCCAGCTCACCCGACAGGGTTGAAGCTTTCTTT. Protein sequence: CASSPDRVEAFF. The rearrangement joins TRBV18 to TRBJ1-1, with TRBD1 matching 7 bases. The V gene's germline CDR1 is KGHSH and CDR2 LQKENI. The trim removed 3 bases at V and 7 bases at J, leaving 2 bases unmatched. The CDR3 consists of 12 residues.

The sample holds one count of this clone. This sequence joins TRBV7-2 and TRBJ1-6; the match to TRBD1 covers 12 bases. This CDR3 is built from 15 residues. The V and J ends lost 5 bases and 9 bases, in that order; junction bases with no gene match: 5. The germline CDR1 and CDR2 sequences are SGHTA and FQGNSA. The CDR3 region is CASSVRDRGRSPLHF. As DNA, the CDR3 is TGTGCCAGCAGCGTCCGGGACAGGGGGCGTTCACCCCTCCACTTT.

This clone was seen just once. The chain combines TRBV9 with TRBJ1-1; 7 bases map to TRBD1. The CDR3 totals 16 residues. Per germline, CDR1 SGDLS and CDR2 YYNGEE. Unmatched junction bases numbered 9, after V lost 0 bases and J lost 4 bases. The CDR3: CASSVVRDSIVTEAFF. CDR3 DNA: TGTGCCAGCAGCGTAGTCAGGGACAGTATTGTCACTGAAGCTTTCTTT.

This chain connects TRBV5-1 to TRBJ2-7, with 9 nucleotides matching TRBD1. The CDR3 length is 14 residues. CDR1 and CDR2 from the germline V gene are SGHRS and YFSETQ. The junction had 9 bases not matched to a gene; V was cut back by 6 bases and J by 5 bases. CDR3 sequence (DNA): TGCGCCAGCAAAGTGTGGGACAGGGCCAACGAGCAGTACTTC. This encodes CASKVWDRANEQYF.

CDR3 bases: TGTGCCAGCTCACCAACCGGGACTAGCGGTTACGAGCAGTACTTC. Its protein is CASSPTGTSGYEQYF. V and J are TRBV18 and TRBJ2-7; 11 nucleotides align to TRBD2. CDR1 is KGHSH and CDR2 is LQKENI in the germline V gene. V shed 2 bases, J shed 4 bases, and the junction held 4 bases outside the gene matches. This CDR3 has 15 amino acids.

V is TRBV27 and J is TRBJ2-2; D might be TRBD1 (6 bases). The CDR3 is 13 residues long. V was shortened by 5 bases and J by 6 bases, with 10 bases between the two germline ends. Per the germline V gene, CDR1 is MNHEY and CDR2 is SMNVEV (reference sequence). The CDR3 protein is CASSRGSPGELFF. CDR3 nucleotide sequence: TGTGCCAGCAGTAGGGGGTCCCCCGGGGAGCTGTTTTTT.

The CDR3 here is CASKGGQGTHNEQFF. The CDR3, as DNA: TGCGCCAGCAAAGGGGGACAGGGGACTCACAATGAGCAGTTCTTC. The V gene is TRBV5-1, the J gene TRBJ2-1; 10 bases are a match to TRBD1. V dropped 6 bases and J dropped 5; count of bases not matched to a gene: 8. This CDR3 has 15 amino acids. Germline CDR1 reads SGHRS; CDR2 reads YFSETQ. The whole variable domain, remainder taken from reference TRBV5-1 and TRBJ2-1, is KAGVTQTPRYLIKTRGQQVTLSCSPISGHRSVSWYQQTPGQGLQFLFEYFSETQRNKGNFPGRFSGRQFSNSRSEMNVSTLELGDSALYLCASKGGQGTHNEQFFGPGTRLTVL.

This chain joins TRBV5-4 and TRBJ2-5; D may be TRBD1 (6 bases). The CDR3 loop spans 14 amino acids. V dropped 5 bases and J dropped 0 bases, with 11 bases sitting between them. CDR1 SGHNT and CDR2 YYREEE come from the germline V gene (reference sequence). CDR3 nucleotides: TGTGCCAGCAGTCTCCGGGACAACCAAGAGACCCAGTACTTC. This codes for CASSLRDNQETQYF.

This clone appeared a single time. The chain recombines TRBV28 with TRBJ2-1, with 9 bases matching TRBD1. The CDR3 totals 15 residues. The trim removed 7 bases at V and 4 bases at J, leaving 8 bases unmatched. Germline CDR1 reads MDHEN; CDR2 reads SYDVKM. The chain's CDR3 is CASTLQTGGYNEQFF. Written as DNA, the CDR3 is TGTGCCAGCACTCTTCAGACAGGGGGATACAATGAGCAGTTCTTC. Full variable domain (outside the CDR3, taken from reference TRBV28 and TRBJ2-1): DVKVTQSSRYLVKRTGEKVFLECVQDMDHENMFWYRQDPGLGLRLIYFSYDVKMKEKGDIPEGYSVSREKKERFSLILESASTNQTSMYLCASTLQTGGYNEQFFGPGTRLTVL.

The chain recombines TRBV5-5 with TRBJ2-1; D gene ambiguous. Trimming pared 0 bases from V and 4 bases from J, leaving 2 bases between. Germline assignment: CDR1 SGHKS and CDR2 YYEKEE (reference sequence). The CDR3 runs 12 residues. Here the CDR3 DNA reads TGTGCCAGCAGCTTGGTTTACAATGAGCAGTTCTTC. Its protein product is CASSLVYNEQFF.

J is TRBJ2-7 and V is TRBV2; the D gene could be TRBD1 or TRBD2 (5 bases each). Trimming cost V 6 bases and J 0 bases, with 18 bases left between them. The CDR3 sequence is 16 residues long. Germline V gene data show CDR1 as SNHLY and CDR2 as FYNNEI. The CDR3, as DNA: TGTGCCAGCAGCATCACCGGGACGGCGAGCTCCTACGAGCAGTACTTC. Its protein is CASSITGTASSYEQYF.